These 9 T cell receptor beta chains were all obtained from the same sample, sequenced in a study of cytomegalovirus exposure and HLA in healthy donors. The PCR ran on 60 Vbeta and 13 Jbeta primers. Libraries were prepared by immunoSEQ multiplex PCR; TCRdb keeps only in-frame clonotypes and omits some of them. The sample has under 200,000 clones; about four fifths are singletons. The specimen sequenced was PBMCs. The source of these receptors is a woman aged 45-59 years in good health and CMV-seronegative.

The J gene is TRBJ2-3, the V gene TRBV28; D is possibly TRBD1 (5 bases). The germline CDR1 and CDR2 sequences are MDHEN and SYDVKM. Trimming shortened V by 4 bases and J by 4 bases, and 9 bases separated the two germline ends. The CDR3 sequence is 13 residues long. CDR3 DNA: TGTGCCAGCAGTTCAGGGTTCCCAGATACGCAGTATTTT. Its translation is CASSSGFPDTQYF.

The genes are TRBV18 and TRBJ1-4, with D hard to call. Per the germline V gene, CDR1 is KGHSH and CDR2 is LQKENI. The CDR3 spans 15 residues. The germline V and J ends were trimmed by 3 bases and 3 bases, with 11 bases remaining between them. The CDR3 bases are TGTGCCAGCTCACCTCGGGGTCAGGCTAATGAAAAACTGTTTTTT. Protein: CASSPRGQANEKLFF.

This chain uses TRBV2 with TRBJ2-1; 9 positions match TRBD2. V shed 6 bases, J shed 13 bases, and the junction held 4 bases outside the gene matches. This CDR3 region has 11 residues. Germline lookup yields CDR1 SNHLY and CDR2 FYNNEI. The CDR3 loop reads CASRDGTSQFF. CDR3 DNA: TGTGCCAGCAGAGATGGGACTAGCCAGTTCTTC.

CDR3 coding DNA: TGTGCCAGCAGTCCCTACCCGAGCGGGGAACAGCCCCAGCATTTT. Protein product: CASSPYPSGEQPQHF. The chain links TRBV6-1 to TRBJ1-5; no definite D call. The germline V gene encodes CDR1 MNHNS and CDR2 SASEGT. The ends were cut back, 5 bases at V and 7 bases at J, with 18 bases in the middle. This CDR3 is 15 amino acids long.

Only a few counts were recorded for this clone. The CDR3 reads CASSSLSGGEYNEQFF. CDR3 DNA sequence: TGTGCCAGCAGCTCTCTCAGCGGGGGGGAATACAATGAGCAGTTCTTC. The chain is built from TRBV7-8 and TRBJ2-1; the match to TRBD2 covers 10 bases. In germline, CDR1 is SGHVS, CDR2 FQNEAQ. The V gene end was trimmed by 4 bases and the J gene end by 4 bases; junction bases not matched to a gene: 7. The CDR3 sequence is 16 residues long.

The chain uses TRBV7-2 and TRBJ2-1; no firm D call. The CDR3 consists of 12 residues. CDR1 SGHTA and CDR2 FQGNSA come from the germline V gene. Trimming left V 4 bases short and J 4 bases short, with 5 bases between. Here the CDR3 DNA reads TGTGCCAGCAGCTCAAATTACAATGAGCAGTTCTTC. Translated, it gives CASSSNYNEQFF.

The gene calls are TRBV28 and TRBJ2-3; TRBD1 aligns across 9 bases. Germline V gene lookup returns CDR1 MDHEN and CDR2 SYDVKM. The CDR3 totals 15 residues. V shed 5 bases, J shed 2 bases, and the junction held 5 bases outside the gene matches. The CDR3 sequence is CASSLGDRATDTQYF. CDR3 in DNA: TGTGCCAGCAGTCTCGGGGACAGGGCCACAGATACGCAGTATTTT. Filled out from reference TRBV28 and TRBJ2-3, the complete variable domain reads DVKVTQSSRYLVKRTGEKVFLECVQDMDHENMFWYRQDPGLGLRLIYFSYDVKMKEKGDIPEGYSVSREKKERFSLILESASTNQTSMYLCASSLGDRATDTQYFGPGTRLTVL.

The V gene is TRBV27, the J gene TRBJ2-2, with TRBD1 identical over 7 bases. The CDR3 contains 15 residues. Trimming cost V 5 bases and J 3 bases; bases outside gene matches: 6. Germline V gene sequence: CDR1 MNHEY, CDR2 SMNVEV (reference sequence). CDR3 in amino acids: CASSPPGQYTGELFF. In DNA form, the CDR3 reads TGTGCCAGCAGTCCCCCGGGACAGTACACCGGGGAGCTGTTTTTT.

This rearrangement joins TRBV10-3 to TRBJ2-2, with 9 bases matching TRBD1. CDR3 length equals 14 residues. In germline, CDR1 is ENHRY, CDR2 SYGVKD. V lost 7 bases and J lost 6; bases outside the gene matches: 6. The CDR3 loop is CAITRDRAAGELFF. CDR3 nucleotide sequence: TGTGCCATCACCCGGGACAGGGCAGCCGGGGAGCTGTTTTTT.